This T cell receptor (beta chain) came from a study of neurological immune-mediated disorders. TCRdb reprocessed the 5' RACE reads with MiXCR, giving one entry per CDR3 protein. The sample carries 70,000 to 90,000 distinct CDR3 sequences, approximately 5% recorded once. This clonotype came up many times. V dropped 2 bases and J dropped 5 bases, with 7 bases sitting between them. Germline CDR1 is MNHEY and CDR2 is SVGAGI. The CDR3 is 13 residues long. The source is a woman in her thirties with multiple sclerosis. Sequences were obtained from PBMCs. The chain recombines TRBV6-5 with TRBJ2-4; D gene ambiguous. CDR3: CASSYGQENIQYF. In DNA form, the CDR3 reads TGTGCCAGCAGTTACGGGCAAGAAAACATTCAGTACTTC.